Presented here are 25 T cell receptor beta chains from one specimen sequenced in a study of blood T cell repertoires in COVID-19. Only in-frame clones appear in the TCRdb table, and some are missing; sequencing was by immunoSEQ multiplex PCR. The table lists 150,000 or so clones, around 80% of them singletons. The sequenced material came from PBMCs or T cells enriched from blood (not recorded which). These TCRs come from a woman in her sixties who had recovered from COVID-19.

The rearrangement joins TRBV6-1 to TRBJ1-2; tentatively, D is TRBD1 (6 bases). The germline V gene encodes CDR1 MNHNS and CDR2 SASEGT. This CDR3 region has 15 residues. The V end was cut by 1 base, the J end by 3 bases, with 12 bases between. The DNA of the CDR3 is TGTGCCAGCAGTGAAGAATTAAGGGGGTACTATGGCTACACCTTC. Translation gives CASSEELRGYYGYTF.

The rearrangement uses TRBV5-1 and TRBJ1-6; no definite D call. Trimming cost V 1 base and J 9 bases, with 14 bases left between them. This CDR3 region has 15 residues. The germline V gene has CDR1 SGHRS and CDR2 YFSETQ. DNA for the CDR3: TGCGCCAGCAGCTTGAGTTTCGCAGGAACTTCACCCCTCCACTTT. Its protein product is CASSLSFAGTSPLHF. Combining the CDR3 with reference TRBV5-1 and TRBJ1-6 gives the whole variable domain KAGVTQTPRYLIKTRGQQVTLSCSPISGHRSVSWYQQTPGQGLQFLFEYFSETQRNKGNFPGRFSGRQFSNSRSEMNVSTLELGDSALYLCASSLSFAGTSPLHFGNGTRLTVT.

The rearrangement joins TRBV10-3 to TRBJ1-1; D gene ambiguous. The CDR3 has 15 residues. From germline, CDR1 is ENHRY and CDR2 SYGVKD. V was trimmed by 0 bases and J by 1 base, leaving 9 bases between them. CDR3 DNA: TGTGCCATCAGTGAGTCCGGACTGGGGAACACTGAAGCTTTCTTT. Its protein is CAISESGLGNTEAFF.

The rearrangement links TRBV6-5 to TRBJ2-2; TRBD1 is a possible D gene (5 bases). The V and J ends lost 0 bases and 6 bases respectively, with 11 bases between them. This CDR3 is built from 15 residues. Germline V gene data show CDR1 as MNHEY and CDR2 as SVGAGI. The CDR3 region has the DNA TGTGCCAGCAGTTACTCGAGCGCAGGGTCCGGGGAGCTGTTTTTT. Amino acid sequence: CASSYSSAGSGELFF.

V is TRBV24-1 and J is TRBJ2-2; 7 bases line up with TRBD2. Trimming cost V 3 bases and J 7 bases; bases outside gene matches: 7. CDR3 length equals 15 residues. CDR1 and CDR2 from the germline V gene are KGHDR and SFDVKD. The DNA of the CDR3 is TGTGCCACCAGTGATCCCACACGGGGGGACGGGGAGCTGTTTTTT. Translating it yields CATSDPTRGDGELFF.

The chain combines TRBV19 with TRBJ2-2; 12 nucleotides align to TRBD1. V shed 7 bases, J shed 7 bases, and the junction held 7 bases outside the gene matches. CDR3 length: 15 residues. Germline CDR1 and CDR2: LNHDA and SQIVND (reference sequence). Written as DNA, the CDR3 is TGTGCCAGTAAACCGGGACAGGGGGCGGTCGGGGAGCTGTTTTTT. Translation: CASKPGQGAVGELFF.

This chain uses TRBV5-6 with TRBJ1-1, with D maybe TRBD1 (5 bases). CDR1 and CDR2 (germline): SGHDT, YYEEEE. The CDR3 has 14 residues. Trimming pared 5 bases from V and 2 bases from J, leaving 13 bases between. In nucleotides, the CDR3 is TGTGCCAGCAGGGGCGGGACGGTAAACACTGAAGCTTTCTTT. Encoded protein: CASRGGTVNTEAFF.

The chain links TRBV3-1 (or the pseudogene TRBV3-2) to TRBJ2-3; 13 bases agree with TRBD2. Trimming removed 5 bases from V and 4 bases from J; junction bases left unmatched: 12. This CDR3 contains 18 residues. Germline CDR1 and CDR2: LGHDT and YNNKEL (reference sequence). The CDR3 protein is CASSEGATSGGAADTQYF. CDR3 bases: TGTGCCAGCAGCGAAGGCGCAACTAGCGGGGGGGCAGCAGATACGCAGTATTTT.

The table lists this clone with many counts. The chain carries TRBV7-2 and TRBJ2-7, with 13 bases identical to TRBD2. The germline V gene encodes CDR1 SGHTA and CDR2 FQGNSA. The CDR3 is made up of 16 amino acids. V gave up 4 bases and J gave up 5 bases; unmatched junction bases: 8. CDR3 residues: CASSSPTSGGAHEQYF. The CDR3 nucleotides read TGTGCCAGCAGCTCCCCTACTAGCGGGGGGGCCCACGAGCAGTACTTC.

The gene calls are TRBV28 and TRBJ1-2; 7 nucleotides align to TRBD1. Trimming took 0 bases from V and 5 from J; bases not matched to a gene: 3. CDR1 is MDHEN, CDR2 SYDVKM, per germline. There are 14 residues in the CDR3. This chain's CDR3 is CASSLWGQSYGYTF. The CDR3, as DNA: TGTGCCAGCAGTTTATGGGGACAGTCTTATGGCTACACCTTC.

This sequence joins TRBV19 and TRBJ1-1; 10 nucleotides match TRBD1. V gave up 4 bases and J gave up 7 bases; unmatched junction bases: 6. Germline values: CDR1 LNHDA, CDR2 SQIVND (reference sequence). This CDR3 spans 14 amino acids. The CDR3 DNA reads TGTGCCAGTAGTAAGGGACAGGGGTTTATTGAAGCTTTCTTT. This encodes CASSKGQGFIEAFF.

The genes are TRBV5-6 and TRBJ2-5; perhaps TRBD1 as D (5 bases). This CDR3 comprises 15 residues. Trimming left V 4 bases short and J 2 bases short, with 15 bases between. Germline-derived CDR1 and CDR2 are SGHDT and YYEEEE. The DNA of the CDR3 is TGTGCCAGCAGCGAACGGACGCGGACACAAGAGACCCAGTACTTC. Amino acid sequence: CASSERTRTQETQYF.

This chain connects TRBV3-1 (or the pseudogene TRBV3-2) to TRBJ2-7; possible D gene TRBD2, 6 bases. CDR1 LGHDT and CDR2 YNNKEL come from the germline V gene (reference sequence). This CDR3 region has 14 residues. Trimming removed 1 base from V and 2 bases from J, with 9 bases in between. The CDR3 protein is CASSQGRGTYEQYF. The CDR3 nucleotides are TGTGCCAGCAGCCAAGGGCGGGGAACCTACGAGCAGTACTTC.

This clone was counted a few times. The chain recombines TRBV5-4 with TRBJ2-1; the match to TRBD2 covers 7 bases. The CDR3 loop spans 16 amino acids. The germline gives CDR1 SGHNT, CDR2 YYREEE (reference sequence). V trimming: 0 bases; J trimming: 9 bases; junction bases outside the gene matches: 12. Here the CDR3 DNA reads TGTGCCAGCAGCTTGGGAGGAGGACTAGTTGGTCGTGAGCAGTTCTTC. Protein: CASSLGGGLVGREQFF.

This sequence joins TRBV19 and TRBJ1-2; 9 bases align to TRBD1. V trimming: 7 bases; J trimming: 7 bases; junction bases outside the gene matches: 13. In germline, CDR1 is LNHDA, CDR2 SQIVND (reference sequence). The CDR3 is 15 residues long. CDR3 loop: CASTRDRAPLRGYTF. The CDR3 coding sequence is TGTGCCAGTACCCGGGACAGGGCCCCTTTGCGTGGCTACACCTTC.

This clone was detected only a few times. V and J are TRBV12-3 or TRBV12-4 and TRBJ1-3; possibly TRBD1 for D (5 bases). Trimming cost V 6 bases and J 6 bases, with 12 bases left between them. This CDR3 has 13 residues. CDR3 nucleotides: TGTGCCAGCAGAGCAGGGATGGAAAACACCATATATTTT. Its protein product is CASRAGMENTIYF.

The chain joins TRBV2 to TRBJ1-2, with 8 positions matching TRBD1. V was clipped by 8 bases and J by 4 bases; unmatched bases: 12. The CDR3 is 15 residues long. Germline V gene lookup returns CDR1 SNHLY and CDR2 FYNNEI. The chain's CDR3 is CASQDDRGTFYGYTF. The CDR3 bases are TGTGCCAGCCAAGACGACAGGGGTACCTTCTATGGCTACACCTTC. Looking up the rest from reference TRBV2 and TRBJ1-2 gives the full variable domain: EPEVTQTPSHQVTQMGQEVILRCVPISNHLYFYWYRQILGQKVEFLVSFYNNEISEKSEIFDDQFSVERPDGSNFTLKIRSTKLEDSAMYFCASQDDRGTFYGYTFGSGTRLTVV.

This rearrangement joins TRBV5-1 to TRBJ2-3; D might be TRBD2 (5 bases). V lost 6 bases, J lost 1 base, and 9 bases lay in between. This CDR3 spans 13 amino acids. The germline CDR1 and CDR2 sequences are SGHRS and YFSETQ. CDR3 sequence (DNA): TGCGCCAGCACTATGGAGGGCACAGATACGCAGTATTTT. It is translated as CASTMEGTDTQYF.

The chain employs TRBV6-1 and TRBJ1-2; D uncertain. The length of the CDR3 is 13 residues. Germline CDR1 and CDR2: MNHNS and SASEGT. The V gene lost 0 bases and the J gene lost 3 bases, with 5 bases spanning the gap. As DNA, the CDR3 is TGTGCCAGCAGTGAAGCGACTGACTATGGCTACACCTTC. Its protein is CASSEATDYGYTF.

With respect to this clone: The identical CDR3 is also encoded by other nucleotide sequences in the sample. The gene calls are TRBV18 and TRBJ1-1; a possible D gene is TRBD1 (5 bases). With 3 bases removed from V and 2 bases from J, the gap between germline ends came to 13 bases. The CDR3 is 15 residues long. Germline CDR1 is KGHSH and CDR2 is LQKENI. For the CDR3, the DNA is TGTGCCAGCTCACCGGGGCAAGGGGCAAACACTGAAGCTTTCTTT. Translation: CASSPGQGANTEAFF.

The rearrangement links TRBV30 to TRBJ1-2, with 9 bases aligning to TRBD1. CDR1 GTSNPN and CDR2 SVGIG come from the germline V gene (reference sequence). Trimming cost V 1 base and J 8 bases; bases outside gene matches: 14. The CDR3 totals 16 residues. The CDR3 bases are TGTGCCTGGAGTGGCACGGACAGGGGAAAAAAGGGAGGCTACACCTTC. Its translation is CAWSGTDRGKKGGYTF. Combining the CDR3 with reference TRBV30 and TRBJ1-2 gives the whole variable domain SQTIHQWPATLVQPVGSPLSLECTVEGTSNPNLYWYRQAAGRGLQLLFYSVGIGQISSEVPQNLSASRPQDRQFILSSKKLLLSDSGFYLCAWSGTDRGKKGGYTFGSGTRLTVV.

The genes are TRBV5-1 and TRBJ1-1; a weak D match, TRBD1 (5 bases). CDR1 SGHRS and CDR2 YFSETQ come from the germline V gene. Trimming stripped 0 bases from V and 1 base from J, with 16 bases between. The CDR3 spans 17 residues. The CDR3 region has the DNA TGCGCCAGCAGCTTGGTGGTAAGGGGCCCTACGAACACTGAAGCTTTCTTT. Translation gives CASSLVVRGPTNTEAFF. The variable domain in full, with the rest retrieved from reference TRBV5-1 and TRBJ1-1, is KAGVTQTPRYLIKTRGQQVTLSCSPISGHRSVSWYQQTPGQGLQFLFEYFSETQRNKGNFPGRFSGRQFSNSRSEMNVSTLELGDSALYLCASSLVVRGPTNTEAFFGQGTRLTVV.

This rearrangement joins TRBV9 to TRBJ2-7; D not resolved. Germline V gives CDR1 SGDLS, CDR2 YYNGEE. CDR3 length: 14 amino acids. V lost 2 bases to trimming and J lost 1 base, with 10 bases between them. CDR3 in DNA: TGTGCCAGCAGCGTTTCCGAAGAGTCCTACGAGCAGTACTTC. Translation gives CASSVSEESYEQYF.

The rearrangement uses TRBV18 and TRBJ1-1, with 8 bases lining up with TRBD1. CDR1 and CDR2 (germline): KGHSH, LQKENI. This CDR3 is 14 amino acids long. J gave up 1 base and V 3 bases, and 1 base lay outside the gene matches. DNA of the CDR3: TGTGCCAGCTCACCGACAGGGGAGAACACTGAAGCTTTCTTT. Translation gives CASSPTGENTEAFF. The full variable domain, in which reference TRBV18 and TRBJ1-1 provide the parts outside the CDR3, is NAGVMQNPRHLVRRRGQEARLRCSPMKGHSHVYWYRQLPEEGLKFMVYLQKENIIDESGMPKERFSAEFPKEGPSILRIQQVVRGDSAAYFCASSPTGENTEAFFGQGTRLTVV.

The gene calls are TRBV24-1 and TRBJ2-5; TRBD1 matches 9 bases. Unmatched junction bases numbered 10, after V lost 5 bases and J lost 1 base. Germline-derived CDR1 and CDR2 are KGHDR and SFDVKD. The CDR3 has 17 residues. The CDR3 here is CATSGREDRGSQETQYF. Here the CDR3 DNA reads TGTGCCACCAGTGGTAGAGAGGACAGGGGATCCCAAGAGACCCAGTACTTC.